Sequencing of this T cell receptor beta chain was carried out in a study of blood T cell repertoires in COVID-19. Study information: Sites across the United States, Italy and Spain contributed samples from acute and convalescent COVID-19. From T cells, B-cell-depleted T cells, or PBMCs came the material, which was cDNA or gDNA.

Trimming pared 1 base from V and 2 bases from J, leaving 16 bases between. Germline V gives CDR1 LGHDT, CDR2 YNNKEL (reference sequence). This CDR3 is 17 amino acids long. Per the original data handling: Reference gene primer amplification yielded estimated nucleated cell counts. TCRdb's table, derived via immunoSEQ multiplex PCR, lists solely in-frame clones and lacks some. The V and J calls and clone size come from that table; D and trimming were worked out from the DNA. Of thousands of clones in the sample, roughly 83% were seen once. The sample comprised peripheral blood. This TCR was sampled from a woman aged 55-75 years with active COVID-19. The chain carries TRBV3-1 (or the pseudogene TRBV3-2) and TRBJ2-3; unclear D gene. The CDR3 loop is CASSQVWAPSYTDTQYF. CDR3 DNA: TGTGCCAGCAGCCAAGTCTGGGCGCCCTCATACACAGATACGCAGTATTTT.